Sequencing of this TCR beta chain was carried out in a study of naive and memory T cell subsets. Regarding the study as a whole: Clonotypes here are unpaired alpha or beta chain sequences. Naive repertoires, especially CD8, held a few larger clonotypes, possibly memory cells re-expressing CD45RA. Activation and differentiation may alter RNA-based TCR counts.

Two oligonucleotides, mixed equimolar, formed the beta constant-region primer covering TRBC1 and TRBC2. Nested alpha and beta constant-region primers with the SP2 primer drove four PCR rounds on ligated cDNA. TCRdb analysed the UMI-ligation and nested PCR reads with MiXCR anew, one entry per CDR3 protein. The profile shows around 93,000 distinct CDR3 sequences, roughly 10% of them singletons. From the second PCR step, alpha and beta chains were amplified apart. CD4+ T cell IFNgamma after overnight CMV lysate exposure gave donor CMV status. V was clipped by 5 bases and J by 2 bases, with 15 bases between them. This CDR3 contains 16 residues. Germline V gene lookup returns CDR1 SNHLY and CDR2 FYNNEI. Comment on this clonotype: Its antigen is still unknown.

The clonotype comes from a human donor in good health. Sequenced sample: naive CD4+ T cells from blood. The chain uses TRBV2 and TRBJ2-2; maybe TRBD1 (6 bases). The CDR3 DNA is TGTGCCAGCAGTTTACAGGGTGCCATAAACACCGGGGAGCTGTTTTTT. Protein sequence: CASSLQGAINTGELFF.